The clone carrying this TCR beta chain has only a few counts. This sample stems from a study of blood T cell repertoires in COVID-19. Across the whole study: Acute-phase and convalescent COVID-19 samples originated in the United States, Italy and Spain. The cDNA or gDNA used as material had been derived from T cells, B-cell-depleted T cells, or PBMCs.

Seattle patient enrollment occurred during active infection, with longitudinal follow-up thereafter. As originally analysed: Nucleated cell counts were estimated from reference gene primer amplification. Generated by immunoSEQ multiplex PCR, the TCRdb table keeps only in-frame clones and is missing some. V and J calls and clone size are copied from that table; D and trimming were computed from the DNA. The repertoire consists of roughly 480,000 clones, with roughly 89% occurring once and the leading ten covering over 0.7%. The CDR3 has 13 residues. Per germline, CDR1 KGHSH and CDR2 LQKENI. Trimming stripped 3 bases from V and 6 bases from J, with 12 bases between.

Sample: peripheral blood. The chain recombines TRBV18 with TRBJ2-7, with D possibly TRBD2 on 6 matching bases. The TCR was taken from a man between 18 and 35 years old with COVID-19, enrolled during active disease. The CDR3 DNA is TGTGCCAGCTCACCGGAGGGGTGGTCCGAGCAGTACTTC. Its translation is CASSPEGWSEQYF.